This TCR beta chain was identified during a study of cytomegalovirus exposure and HLA in healthy donors. Using immunoSEQ multiplex PCR, the repertoire was profiled, and TCRdb retains in-frame clones only, with some absent. The data hold approximately 280,000 clones, with about 86% observed a single time. This TCR was recovered from a woman aged 18-29 years in good health and CMV-seronegative. Specimen: PBMCs.

The CDR3 bases are TGTGCCAGCACCGTACTACCAACGGGACTGCAGTATTTT. Translating gives CASTVLPTGLQYF. The rearrangement uses TRBV6-5 and TRBJ2-3; maybe TRBD2 (6 bases). The length of the CDR3 is 13 residues. CDR1 is MNHEY and CDR2 is SVGAGI in the germline V gene. Between the trimmed V and J ends, which lost 7 bases and 11 bases, there was a span of 19 bases.